The T cell receptor (beta chain) under discussion was sequenced for a study of human T cells and chemical hapten exposure (dated by TCRdb to 2020 to 2023). Regarding the complete study: For sensitization, 2% DPC in acetone was applied to a 2 cm by 2 cm area of upper inner arm skin. Throughout the approximately 25-week study period, patients were also given weekly therapeutic DPC doses on the scalp. Patch testing on the upper back used Finn chambers containing 0.01% DPC, with scoring done after 6 days according to International Contact Dermatitis Research Group standards. The mostly female patient cohort included alopecia areata with under or over 50% scalp involvement, alopecia totalis and alopecia universalis. Libraries were combined into a pool for sequencing, and differences in TCR yield between samples came mainly from small differences in library volumes within the pool. In alopecia patients, the study followed how the peripheral blood TCR repertoire changed in vivo over primary and secondary sensitization to diphenylcyclopropenone (DPC), a hapten. Patient blood was sampled pre-sensitization (week 0) and at 2, 6 and about 24 weeks after DPC sensitization. Blood for TCR sequencing was provided by twenty-nine alopecia patients at one to four time points (pre-sensitization, 2, 6 and 24 weeks).

As to this clonotype: No antigen is known for it. Qualities for individual bases were not recorded, and no much larger clone is one base off.

The research as a whole found: All patients had alopecia, a presumed autoimmune disease, so their immune response might differ from that of healthy individuals. DPC sensitization did not change the number of TCRs with a frequency above 1 in 1000, and there was no evidence of changes in global repertoire structure. Patch test score correlated positively with the number of PT1 expanded TCRs, reaching significance at thresholds 8, 16 and 32 but not at 4. Repeated subsampling changed both the strength of the expansion versus patch-test correlation and the threshold at which that correlation became significant. Expanded TCRs formed significantly more large CDR3 similarity clusters than pre-sensitization or healthy control sets, consistent with antigen-driven responses.

Library creation used RACE. Sequenced using a NextSeq 500. During library preparation, unique molecular identifiers were attached to individual cDNA molecules so that TCRs could be counted in a quantitative, reproducible way. Each blood RNA sample was used to sequence both TCR alpha and TCR beta chains. As for the authors' bioinformatics: Samples had a median of about 96,000 TCRs, with a range from 23,224 to 690,600. The Decombinator software suite was used to annotate V, J and CDR3 in the TCR reads. To make PS versus PT1 abundance plots, every sample was subsampled to the same number of TCRs (28,000). Expanded TCRs were defined as absent before sensitization and observed at least eight times at the 2-week time point. TCRdb itself trimmed the public reads at Q25 with fastp, ran MiXCR and retained productive beta chains. A single entry per CDR3 protein holds the most common genes and DNA from its merged rows. TCRdb's processing, not the authors', yielded these V and J calls. The sample profile shows approximately 120,000 distinct CDR3 sequences; roughly a tenth of them were found once. The ten most abundant clones make up 2.5% to 3.5% of the sample.

The sample's time point label, in plain terms: patch test 2, 6 weeks after DPC sensitization. In the paper's terms, the treatment or condition label means: therapeutic diphenylcyclopropenone sensitization with weekly scalp DPC. At each patch-test visit, blood was drawn before the patch test was applied. Patients were considered eligible if aged 18 to 70, diagnosed with alopecia and deemed suitable for DPC therapy, and patients were excluded if pregnant. Unfractionated whole blood was collected in Tempus Blood RNA tubes, and total RNA was extracted from that blood. From a lookup of the germline V gene, CDR1 and CDR2 are SQVTM and ANQGSEA. At the junction V is shortened by 2 bases and J by 4 bases, with 15 bases in between. Measured from the cysteine to the phenylalanine, the CDR3 is 16 residues long. Here the CDR3 DNA is all that survives: 48 bases in frame from base 1.

Sequences were derived from whole blood, sampled in connection with sensitization to the hapten diphenylcyclopropenone (DPC). The chain couples TRBV29-1 to TRBJ2-6; a tentative D call is TRBD1 (6 bases match). This clonotype originated in a woman in her thirties or forties with alopecia areata. Some clones in this sample may be carry-over from other donors' samples. This receptor has the CDR3 CSVETGTPSGANVLTF. The nucleotide sequence is TGCAGCGTTGAAACCGGGACACCCTCCGGGGCCAACGTCCTGACTTTC.